The present T cell receptor beta chain was sequenced within a study of technical replicates of blood from a handful of donors. TCRdb keeps only in-frame clones here, not all; method: immunoSEQ multiplex PCR. The table has more than 90,000 clones, about 95% seen once. This CDR3 spans 16 amino acids. Germline-derived CDR1 and CDR2 are SNHLY and FYNNEI. Unmatched junction bases numbered 15, after V lost 6 bases and J lost 6 bases. V and J are TRBV2 and TRBJ1-2; 8 bases are a match to TRBD1. The material sequenced was T cells isolated from PBMCs. This sequence was found in a human donor in good health. The CDR3 DNA reads TGTGCCAGCAGCTCCAGGACAGGGCCTAACGTCCATGGCTACACCTTC. It specifies CASSSRTGPNVHGYTF.